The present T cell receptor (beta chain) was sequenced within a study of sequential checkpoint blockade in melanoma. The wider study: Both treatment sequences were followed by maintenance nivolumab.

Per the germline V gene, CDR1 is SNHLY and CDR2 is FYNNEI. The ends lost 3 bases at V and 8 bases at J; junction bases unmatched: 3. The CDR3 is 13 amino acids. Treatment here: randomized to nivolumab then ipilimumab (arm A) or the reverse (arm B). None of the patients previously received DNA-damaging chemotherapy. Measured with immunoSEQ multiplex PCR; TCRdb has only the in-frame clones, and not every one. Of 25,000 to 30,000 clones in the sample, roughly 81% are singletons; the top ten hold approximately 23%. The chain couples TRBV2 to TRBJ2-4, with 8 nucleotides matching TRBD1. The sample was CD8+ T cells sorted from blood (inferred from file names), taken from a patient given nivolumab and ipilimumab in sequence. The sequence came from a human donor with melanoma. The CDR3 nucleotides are TGTGCCAGCAGTGACAGGGGGCAGTACATTCAGTACTTC. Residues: CASSDRGQYIQYF. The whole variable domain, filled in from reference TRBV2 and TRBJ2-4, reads EPEVTQTPSHQVTQMGQEVILRCVPISNHLYFYWYRQILGQKVEFLVSFYNNEISEKSEIFDDQFSVERPDGSNFTLKIRSTKLEDSAMYFCASSDRGQYIQYFGAGTRLSVL.